This record looks at one T cell receptor (beta chain) sequence and its context. The data stem from a study of blood T cell repertoires in COVID-19. Original processing notes: How many nucleated cells were present was estimated from reference gene primer amplification. Sequencing used immunoSEQ multiplex PCR; TCRdb keeps in-frame clones, though not all of them. V, J and clone size derive from that table, while D and trimming were established from the DNA sequence. Of more than 300,000 clones listed, 91% are singletons. Germline CDR1 is MNHEY and CDR2 is SVGEGT. J was trimmed by 4 bases and V by 6 bases; bases with no gene match: 17. CDR3 size: 18 residues. All enrollees were roughly 18 to 89 years old and from 20 to 25 US areas. Up to 2 weeks before entering the study, exposed participants had met a COVID-19 case.

The genes are TRBV6-2 or TRBV6-3 and TRBJ1-5, with 8 nucleotides matching TRBD1. This clonotype was obtained from a middle-aged woman who had been exposed to COVID-19. Source material: PBMCs or T cells enriched from blood (not recorded which). CDR3 protein: CASSRGQGLGFGNQPQHF. CDR3 nucleotides: TGTGCCAGCAGCCGAGGACAGGGTCTAGGGTTTGGGAATCAGCCCCAGCATTTT.